The TCR beta chain under discussion was sequenced for a study of blood T cell repertoires in COVID-19. Background on the study: Specimens from acute and convalescent COVID-19 originated in the United States, Italy and Spain. T cells, B-cell-depleted T cells, or PBMCs provided the cDNA or gDNA that served as material.

Per the original data handling: Counts of nucleated cells, estimated from reference gene primer amplification, were obtained. Profiling relied on immunoSEQ multiplex PCR, and the TCRdb table lists in-frame clones only, not all of them. V, J and clone size reflect that table, while D and trimming were determined from the DNA. This table holds some 15,000 clones, roughly 87% found once. V shed 7 bases and J 9 bases; nucleotides not matched to a gene: 10. Germline V CDR1 and CDR2: MNHNY, SVGAGI (reference sequence). There are 14 residues in the CDR3. The sequence came from a human donor in a cohort sampled during active COVID-19. The V and J genes are TRBV6-6 and TRBJ2-2; 8 positions agree with TRBD1. The sequenced sample consisted of peripheral blood. CDR3 loop: CASIRTGGVRELFF. CDR3 nucleotides: TGTGCCAGCATACGAACAGGGGGTGTTAGGGAGCTGTTTTTT.